This T cell receptor (beta chain) was recovered during a study of T cell responses to AZD1222 COVID-19 vaccine. Germline CDR1 and CDR2: SNHLY and FYNNEI. Trimming at V came to 5 bases and at J to 7 bases, leaving 9 bases not matched to a gene. This CDR3 is 15 amino acids long. The count of this clone is one. Clones were read by immunoSEQ multiplex PCR, and TCRdb kept only the in-frame ones, dropping some. The top ten hold approximately 8% of the sample, which has 80,000 to 85,000 clones, around 90% seen once. This clonotype originated in an adult who received the AZD1222 COVID-19 vaccine. The chain carries TRBV2 and TRBJ1-3, with 9 nucleotides matching TRBD1. The sequencing here drew on peripheral blood, taken 28 days after the second AZD1222 dose. The CDR3: CASSSQGQGVNTIYF. CDR3 nucleotide sequence: TGTGCCAGCAGTTCACAGGGACAGGGAGTCAACACCATATATTTT. The full variable domain, with the rest looked up from reference TRBV2 and TRBJ1-3, is EPEVTQTPSHQVTQMGQEVILRCVPISNHLYFYWYRQILGQKVEFLVSFYNNEISEKSEIFDDQFSVERPDGSNFTLKIRSTKLEDSAMYFCASSSQGQGVNTIYFGEGSWLTVV.